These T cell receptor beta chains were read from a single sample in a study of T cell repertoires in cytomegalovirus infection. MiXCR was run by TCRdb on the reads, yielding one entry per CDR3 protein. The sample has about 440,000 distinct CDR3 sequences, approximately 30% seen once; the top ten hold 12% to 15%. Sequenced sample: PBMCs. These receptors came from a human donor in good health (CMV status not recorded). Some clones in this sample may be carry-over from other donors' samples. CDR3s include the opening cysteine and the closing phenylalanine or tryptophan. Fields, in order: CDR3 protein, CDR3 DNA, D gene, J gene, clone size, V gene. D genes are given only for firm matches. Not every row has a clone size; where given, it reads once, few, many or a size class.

CDR3: CSARSGGVYNEQFF
DNA: TGCAGTGCTAGGAGCGGGGGGGTCTACAATGAGCAGTTCTTC
D: TRBD2
J: TRBJ2-1
size: -
V: TRBV20-1

CDR3: CAISEKFSGISPLHF
DNA: TGTGCCATCAGTGAGAAATTCAGTGGAATTTCACCCCTCCACTTT
D: -
J: TRBJ1-6
size: -
V: TRBV10-3

CDR3: CASSVSGRSQFYEQYF
DNA: TGCGCCAGCAGCGTCAGCGGACGGAGCCAATTCTACGAGCAGTACTTC
D: -
J: TRBJ2-7
size: few
V: TRBV4-1

CDR3: CASSPPGRDYEQYF
DNA: TGTGCCAGCAGTCCACCGGGACGGGACTACGAGCAGTACTTC
D: -
J: TRBJ2-7
size: -
V: TRBV28

CDR3: CASREGTGGRLRNEQYF
DNA: TGTGCCAGCAGAGAAGGGACAGGGGGCAGGTTGAGGAACGAGCAGTACTTC
D: TRBD1
J: TRBJ2-7
size: few
V: TRBV6-2/TRBV6-3

CDR3: CASSPISTGTGGMNTEAFF
DNA: TGTGCCAGCAGCCCGATCTCCACCGGGACAGGGGGAATGAACACTGAAGCTTTCTTT
D: TRBD1
J: TRBJ1-1
size: -
V: TRBV28

CDR3: CATSGPGTGGNYGYTF
DNA: TGTGCCACCAGTGGACCCGGGACAGGGGGCAACTATGGCTACACCTTC
D: TRBD1
J: TRBJ1-2
size: few
V: TRBV24-1

CDR3: CASSLALGGSNTIYF
DNA: TGTGCCAGCAGCTTAGCGCTTGGGGGTAGCAACACCATATATTTT
D: -
J: TRBJ1-3
size: -
V: TRBV7-9

CDR3: CASSFRGVYNEQFF
DNA: TGTGCCAGCAGCTTTAGGGGGGTCTACAATGAGCAGTTCTTC
D: -
J: TRBJ2-1
size: -
V: TRBV11-2

CDR3: CASSSDSGSGAFF
DNA: TGTGCCAGCAGCTCGGACAGTGGCTCTGGTGCTTTCTTT
D: -
J: TRBJ1-1
size: -
V: TRBV11-3